This T cell receptor beta chain was captured in a study of shared clonotypes between healthy human individuals. The assay used deep level. The table came from immunoSEQ multiplex PCR; TCRdb's copy has only in-frame clones and leaves some out. The sample carries approximately 500,000 clones, 90% to 97% recorded once. The V and J ends lost 10 bases and 5 bases respectively, with 14 bases between them. CDR3 length: 12 residues. In germline, CDR1 is MNHNS, CDR2 SASEGT. The clonotype originates from a woman aged 25 to 39 in good health. The source material was naive CD4+ T cells sorted from blood. Subset meaning: CD45RA+ positively selected. The chain uses TRBV6-1 and TRBJ2-5, with D possibly TRBD2 on 6 matching bases. The CDR3 here is CATRTGVETQYF. As DNA, the CDR3 is TGTGCCACCCGTACGGGAGTGGAGACCCAGTACTTC.